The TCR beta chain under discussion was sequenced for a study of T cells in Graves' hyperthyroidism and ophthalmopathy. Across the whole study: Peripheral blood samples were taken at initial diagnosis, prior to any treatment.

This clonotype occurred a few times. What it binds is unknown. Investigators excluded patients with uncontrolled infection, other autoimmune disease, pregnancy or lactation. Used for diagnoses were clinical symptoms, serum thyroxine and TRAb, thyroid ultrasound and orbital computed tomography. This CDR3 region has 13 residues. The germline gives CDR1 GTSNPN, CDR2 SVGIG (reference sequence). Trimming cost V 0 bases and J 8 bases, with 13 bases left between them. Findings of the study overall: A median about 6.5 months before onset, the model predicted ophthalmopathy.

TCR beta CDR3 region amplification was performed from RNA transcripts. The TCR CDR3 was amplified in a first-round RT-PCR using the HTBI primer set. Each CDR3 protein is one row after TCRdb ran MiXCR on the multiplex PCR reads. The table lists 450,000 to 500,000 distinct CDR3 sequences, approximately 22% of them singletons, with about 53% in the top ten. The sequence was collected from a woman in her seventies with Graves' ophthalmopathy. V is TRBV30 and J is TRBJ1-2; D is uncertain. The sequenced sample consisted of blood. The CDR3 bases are TGTGCCTGGAGTGTCGTTGACTCCAAGGGCTACACCTTC. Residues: CAWSVVDSKGYTF. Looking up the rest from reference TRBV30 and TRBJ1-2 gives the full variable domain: SQTIHQWPATLVQPVGSPLSLECTVEGTSNPNLYWYRQAAGRGLQLLFYSVGIGQISSEVPQNLSASRPQDRQFILSSKKLLLSDSGFYLCAWSVVDSKGYTFGSGTRLTVV.